This T cell receptor beta chain was observed in a study of cytomegalovirus exposure and HLA in healthy donors. The donors gave bone marrow, and they were healthy. Notes on this clone: Antigen specificity is unknown.

Researchers ran the PCR with 60 Vbeta and 13 Jbeta primers. Generated by immunoSEQ multiplex PCR, the TCRdb table keeps only in-frame clones and is missing some. The top ten hold 4.5% to 5.5% of the sample, which has approximately 200,000 clones, about 81% seen once. General study points: The listing of roughly 160 TCR beta chains classed them as cytomegalovirus-associated. Per a prior analysis, the majority of TCR beta V segments were productive roughly 90% or roughly 30% of the time. The availability of immune exposure information extended only to CMV serostatus.

Trimming took 1 base from V and 6 from J; bases not matched to a gene: 5. Germline V gene lookup returns CDR1 SGHTA and CDR2 FQGNSA. This CDR3 is built from 15 residues. The receptor comes from a young man in good health and CMV-seropositive. Sequenced: PBMCs. The chain links TRBV7-2 to TRBJ2-2; TRBD2 aligns across 7 bases. In DNA form, the CDR3 reads TGTGCCAGCAGCTTAGAAGCGGGGCCACCCGGGGAGCTGTTTTTT. This encodes CASSLEAGPPGELFF. Drawing the rest from reference TRBV7-2 and TRBJ2-2, the complete variable domain is GAGVSQSPSNKVTEKGKDVELRCDPISGHTALYWYRQSLGQGLEFLIYFQGNSAPDKSGLPSDRFSAERTGGSVSTLTIQRTQQEDSAVYLCASSLEAGPPGELFFGEGSRLTVL.